The present T cell receptor (beta chain) was sequenced within a study of blood T cells in healthy people across ages. The use of a sample-barcoded 5' primer and a J-beta primer mix characterized a second PCR of roughly 6 to 11 cycles. Each cDNA molecule, via a template-switch adaptor with 12 random nucleotides, was tagged. At least 3 million CDR3-containing paired-end reads were obtained per sample. In TCRdb, the 5' RACE reads were re-called with MiXCR into one record per CDR3 protein. The sample lists about a million distinct CDR3 sequences; about 51% were seen once. Trimming removed 0 bases from V and 3 bases from J, with 10 bases in between. This CDR3 has 14 residues. Germline V CDR1 and CDR2: SGHKS, YYEKEE (reference sequence).

The sample was blood. This receptor was identified in a woman aged 55-70 years in good health. The chain couples TRBV5-5 to TRBJ2-7; D is unclear. The CDR3, as DNA: TGTGCCAGCAGCTTGGACCCAGCTGTCTACGAGCAGTACTTC. This sequence encodes CASSLDPAVYEQYF.